This is a list of T cell receptor beta chains from one sample in a study of molecular identifiers for immune sequencing clone quantification. TCRdb re-called the PCR reads with MiXCR, one entry per CDR3 protein. The sample includes approximately 630,000 distinct CDR3 sequences, roughly 25% of them seen just once. The sequencing sample was made of naive CD8+ T cells from blood, with Jurkat cell RNA spiked in. These receptors were collected from a human donor in good health. Some libraries in this study had Jurkat cell RNA spiked in. CDR3s include the opening cysteine and the closing phenylalanine or tryptophan. D genes are given only for firm matches. Clone size is stated in some rows and not others, as once, few, many or a class when expanded.

V gene	D gene	clone size	J gene	CDR3 protein	CDR3 DNA
TRBV27	TRBD1	many	TRBJ1-2	CASSMGTGYGYTF	TGTGCCAGCAGTATGGGGACAGGCTATGGCTACACCTTC
TRBV19	.	once	TRBJ1-2	CASNPDWLHGYTF	TGTGCCAGTAATCCGGACTGGTTGCATGGCTACACCTTC
TRBV15	.	few	TRBJ2-7	CATSSATLPYEQYF	TGTGCCACCAGCAGTGCAACCCTTCCCTACGAGCAGTACTTC
TRBV7-9	.	many	TRBJ2-7	CASSYAGTSSSYEQYF	TGTGCCAGCAGCTACGCCGGGACCTCCAGCTCCTACGAGCAGTACTTC
TRBV19	TRBD2	.	TRBJ2-4	CASSILLAGAIAKNIQYF	TGTGCCAGTAGTATCTTACTAGCGGGGGCCATAGCCAAAAACATTCAGTACTTC
TRBV7-9	.	many	TRBJ1-5	CASSPGFGNQPQHF	TGTGCCAGCAGCCCTGGCTTCGGCAATCAGCCCCAGCATTTT
TRBV25-1	TRBD1	.	TRBJ2-5	CASSGTGVQETQHF	TGTGCCAGCAGCGGCACAGGGGTCCAAGAGACCCAGCACTTC
TRBV11-2	TRBD1	few	TRBJ2-5	CASSSRTGTQETQYF	TGTGCCAGCAGCTCCCGGACAGGGACCCAAGAGACCCAGTACTTC
TRBV7-2	TRBD2	many	TRBJ2-3	CASSLVPRGTDTQYF	TGTGCCAGCAGCTTAGTTCCGCGGGGGACCGATACGCAGTATTTT
TRBV30	.	many	TRBJ1-1	CAWSRTTNTEAFF	TGTGCCTGGAGTAGGACGACTAACACTGAAGCTTTCTTT
TRBV6-5	TRBD1	few	TRBJ2-7	CASSYSAGGFEQYF	TGTGCCAGCAGTTACTCAGCAGGGGGCTTCGAGCAGTACTTC
TRBV12-3/TRBV12-4	.	.	TRBJ2-2	CASSLVGRELLF	TGTGCCAGCAGTTTAGTGGGTCGGGAGCTGTTATTT
TRBV2	.	many	TRBJ1-1	CASSEADRNTEAFF	TGTGCCAGCAGTGAAGCGGACAGAAACACTGAAGCTTTCTTT
TRBV3-1	.	.	TRBJ2-7	CASSPYAGAQTYEQYF	TGTGCCAGCAGCCCGTACGCGGGGGCCCAAACCTACGAGCAGTACTTC
TRBV29-1	.	many	TRBJ1-1	CSVDMGSLNTEAFF	TGCAGCGTTGATATGGGCAGCTTGAACACTGAAGCTTTCTTT
TRBV7-8	.	few	TRBJ1-4	CASSPSDWDREKLFF	TGTGCCAGCAGCCCCTCGGACTGGGATCGGGAAAAACTGTTTTTT
TRBV11-3	.	few	TRBJ2-5	CASSLWGSQETQYF	TGTGCCAGCAGCTTATGGGGGAGCCAAGAGACCCAGTACTTC
TRBV27	TRBD1	few	TRBJ2-7	CASSLSIQGIYEQYF	TGTGCCAGCAGTTTATCGATACAGGGGATCTACGAGCAGTACTTC
TRBV16	.	.	TRBJ1-2	CASSLQWTENGYTF	TGTGCCAGCAGCCTACAATGGACAGAGAATGGCTACACCTTC
TRBV13	.	many	TRBJ1-4	CASSRHKPDEKLFF	TGTGCCAGCAGCCGTCACAAACCTGATGAAAAACTGTTTTTT
TRBV20-1	TRBD1	few	TRBJ2-4	CSAPTGEAVAKNIQYF	TGCAGTGCCCCGACAGGGGAGGCAGTAGCCAAAAACATTCAGTACTTC
TRBV4-1	.	few	TRBJ2-1	CASSQDPSGAGLTGQFF	TGCGCCAGCAGCCAAGATCCCTCAGGGGCTGGACTTACCGGGCAGTTCTTC
TRBV5-3	TRBD2	.	TRBJ2-7	CASSLYGEGYEQYF	TGTGCCAGCAGCTTGTACGGGGAGGGCTACGAGCAGTACTTC
TRBV27	.	.	TRBJ1-5	CACSPAGFQPQHF	TGTGCCTGCAGCCCGGCGGGGTTTCAGCCCCAGCATTTT
TRBV5-5	.	.	TRBJ1-2	CASSLWDYGYTF	TGTGCCAGCAGCTTGTGGGACTATGGCTACACCTTC
TRBV5-8	TRBD1	.	TRBJ2-1	CASSSPWTGPEQFF	TGTGCCAGCAGCTCACCTTGGACAGGACCGGAGCAGTTCTTC
TRBV4-1	TRBD1	.	TRBJ2-7	CASSQGNRGDYEQYF	TGCGCCAGCAGCCAAGGGAACAGGGGGGACTACGAGCAGTACTTC
TRBV9	TRBD2	.	TRBJ2-1	CASSASLSGGDKGEQFF	TGTGCCAGCAGCGCTTCACTTAGCGGGGGGGATAAGGGTGAGCAGTTCTTC
TRBV7-3	TRBD1	many	TRBJ1-1	CASSPDGTAGEAFF	TGTGCCAGCAGCCCAGACGGGACAGCTGGGGAAGCTTTCTTT
TRBV4-1	TRBD1	many	TRBJ2-7	CASSQDLGGQTLSYEQYF	TGCGCCAGCAGCCAAGATCTAGGGGGACAGACTTTATCCTACGAGCAGTACTTC
TRBV15	.	many	TRBJ1-1	CATSPIGNTEAFF	TGTGCCACCAGCCCCATCGGGAACACTGAAGCTTTCTTT
TRBV4-1	.	few	TRBJ1-1	CASSQSGSALGVNTEAFF	TGCGCCAGCAGCCAAAGTGGATCCGCCTTAGGCGTGAACACTGAAGCTTTCTTT
TRBV4-2	.	few	TRBJ2-7	CASSQDWSLGDYEQYF	TGTGCCAGCAGCCAAGATTGGTCCTTGGGGGATTACGAGCAGTACTTC
TRBV7-8	.	.	TRBJ2-7	CASSSTTAQIYEQYF	TGTGCCAGCAGCTCAACAACAGCTCAGATCTACGAGCAGTACTTC
TRBV15	.	.	TRBJ2-5	CATSRVTWRETQYF	TGTGCCACCAGCAGAGTAACCTGGAGGGAGACCCAGTACTTC
TRBV4-1	TRBD1	many	TRBJ2-1	CASSQGQGVGEQFF	TGCGCCAGCAGCCAAGGACAGGGAGTCGGTGAGCAGTTCTTC
TRBV9	.	few	TRBJ2-3	CASSSSPGERSTDTQYF	TGTGCCAGCAGCTCCTCTCCAGGGGAACGTAGCACAGATACGCAGTATTTT
TRBV29-1	.	few	TRBJ2-7	CSVEFSSGGYEQYF	TGCAGCGTTGAGTTTTCTAGTGGAGGCTACGAGCAGTACTTC
TRBV4-1	TRBD2	few	TRBJ2-2	CASREERGGTGELFF	TGCGCCAGCAGGGAGGAGCGGGGGGGAACCGGGGAGCTGTTTTTT
TRBV27	.	.	TRBJ2-5	CASRGTRVETQYF	TGTGCCAGCAGGGGGACGAGGGTAGAGACCCAGTACTTC
TRBV7-9	.	many	TRBJ2-5	CASSFGPEETQYF	TGTGCCAGCAGCTTCGGGCCGGAAGAGACCCAGTACTTC
TRBV7-9	TRBD1	.	TRBJ2-2	CASSPHPYFDRGSNTGELFF	TGTGCCAGCAGCCCTCATCCCTATTTTGACAGGGGGTCGAACACCGGGGAGCTGTTTTTT
TRBV9	.	many	TRBJ1-1	CASSVGGQLNTEAFF	TGTGCCAGCAGCGTAGGAGGACAGTTGAACACTGAAGCTTTCTTT
TRBV28	TRBD2	few	TRBJ2-2	CASSRTSGKNTGELFF	TGTGCCAGCAGTCGGACTAGCGGGAAGAACACCGGGGAGCTGTTTTTT
TRBV7-9	.	.	TRBJ2-3	CASSPTQTGATQYF	TGTGCCAGCAGCCCGACGCAAACCGGAGCTACGCAGTATTTT
TRBV5-1	TRBD1	.	TRBJ2-1	CATSPRQGAWNEQFF	TGCGCCACCAGCCCGAGACAGGGGGCTTGGAATGAGCAGTTCTTC
TRBV6-5	.	many	TRBJ2-7	CASSYSGWTEQYF	TGTGCCAGCAGTTACTCGGGCTGGACAGAGCAGTACTTC
TRBV15	.	.	TRBJ2-5	CATSNFWSNHETQYF	TGTGCCACCAGCAACTTCTGGAGCAACCATGAGACCCAGTACTTC
TRBV29-1	TRBD2	many	TRBJ2-3	CSVEFLAGGRTDTQYF	TGCAGCGTTGAATTTTTAGCGGGAGGACGCACAGATACGCAGTATTTT
TRBV27	TRBD1	many	TRBJ1-1	CASRRTGNEAFF	TGTGCCAGCAGAAGGACAGGTAATGAAGCTTTCTTT
TRBV10-3	.	.	TRBJ1-1	CATQGTEAFF	TGTGCCACACAGGGAACTGAAGCTTTCTTT
TRBV4-3	TRBD1	.	TRBJ1-2	CASSRMTGYDGYTF	TGCGCCAGCAGCCGAATGACAGGGTACGACGGCTACACCTTC
TRBV13	.	few	TRBJ1-2	CASSPGRKSTYTF	TGTGCCAGCAGCCCGGGACGTAAATCCACCTACACCTTC